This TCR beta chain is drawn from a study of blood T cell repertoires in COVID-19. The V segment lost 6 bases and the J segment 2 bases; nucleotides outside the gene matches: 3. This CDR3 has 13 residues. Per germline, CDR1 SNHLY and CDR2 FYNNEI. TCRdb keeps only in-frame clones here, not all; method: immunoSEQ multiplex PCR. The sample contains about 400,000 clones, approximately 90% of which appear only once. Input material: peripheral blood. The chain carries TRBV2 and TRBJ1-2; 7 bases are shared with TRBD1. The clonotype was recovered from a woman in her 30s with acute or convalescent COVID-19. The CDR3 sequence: CASSRGLNYGYTF. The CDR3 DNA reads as TGTGCCAGCAGCAGGGGGTTGAACTATGGCTACACCTTC. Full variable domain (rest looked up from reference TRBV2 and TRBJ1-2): EPEVTQTPSHQVTQMGQEVILRCVPISNHLYFYWYRQILGQKVEFLVSFYNNEISEKSEIFDDQFSVERPDGSNFTLKIRSTKLEDSAMYFCASSRGLNYGYTFGSGTRLTVV.